The present entry profiles one T cell receptor beta chain with its context. Its antigen is not known. This entry is derived from a study of cytomegalovirus exposure and HLA in healthy donors. General study results and limits: Some V segments, including TRBV6-2 and TRBV6-3, were excluded as indistinguishable. Analysis was carried out at a later point, and it linked a missense DCLRE1C variant to TCR beta V- and J-gene trimming.

This CDR3 has 15 amino acids. The V and J ends lost 0 bases and 0 bases respectively, with 7 bases between them. The germline gives CDR1 LGHNA, CDR2 YSLEER. A multiplex PCR was run with 60 Vbeta primers and 13 Jbeta primers. TCRdb's table, derived via immunoSEQ multiplex PCR, lists solely in-frame clones and lacks some. The sample shows over 100,000 clones, 8.9% of them seen only once. The receptor comes from a middle-aged woman in good health and CMV-seropositive. Material: PBMCs. This rearrangement joins TRBV4-3 to TRBJ2-3; D is unresolved. CDR3 amino acids: CASSQDEVSTDTQYF. The CDR3 DNA reads TGCGCCAGCAGCCAAGATGAGGTGAGCACAGATACGCAGTATTTT.